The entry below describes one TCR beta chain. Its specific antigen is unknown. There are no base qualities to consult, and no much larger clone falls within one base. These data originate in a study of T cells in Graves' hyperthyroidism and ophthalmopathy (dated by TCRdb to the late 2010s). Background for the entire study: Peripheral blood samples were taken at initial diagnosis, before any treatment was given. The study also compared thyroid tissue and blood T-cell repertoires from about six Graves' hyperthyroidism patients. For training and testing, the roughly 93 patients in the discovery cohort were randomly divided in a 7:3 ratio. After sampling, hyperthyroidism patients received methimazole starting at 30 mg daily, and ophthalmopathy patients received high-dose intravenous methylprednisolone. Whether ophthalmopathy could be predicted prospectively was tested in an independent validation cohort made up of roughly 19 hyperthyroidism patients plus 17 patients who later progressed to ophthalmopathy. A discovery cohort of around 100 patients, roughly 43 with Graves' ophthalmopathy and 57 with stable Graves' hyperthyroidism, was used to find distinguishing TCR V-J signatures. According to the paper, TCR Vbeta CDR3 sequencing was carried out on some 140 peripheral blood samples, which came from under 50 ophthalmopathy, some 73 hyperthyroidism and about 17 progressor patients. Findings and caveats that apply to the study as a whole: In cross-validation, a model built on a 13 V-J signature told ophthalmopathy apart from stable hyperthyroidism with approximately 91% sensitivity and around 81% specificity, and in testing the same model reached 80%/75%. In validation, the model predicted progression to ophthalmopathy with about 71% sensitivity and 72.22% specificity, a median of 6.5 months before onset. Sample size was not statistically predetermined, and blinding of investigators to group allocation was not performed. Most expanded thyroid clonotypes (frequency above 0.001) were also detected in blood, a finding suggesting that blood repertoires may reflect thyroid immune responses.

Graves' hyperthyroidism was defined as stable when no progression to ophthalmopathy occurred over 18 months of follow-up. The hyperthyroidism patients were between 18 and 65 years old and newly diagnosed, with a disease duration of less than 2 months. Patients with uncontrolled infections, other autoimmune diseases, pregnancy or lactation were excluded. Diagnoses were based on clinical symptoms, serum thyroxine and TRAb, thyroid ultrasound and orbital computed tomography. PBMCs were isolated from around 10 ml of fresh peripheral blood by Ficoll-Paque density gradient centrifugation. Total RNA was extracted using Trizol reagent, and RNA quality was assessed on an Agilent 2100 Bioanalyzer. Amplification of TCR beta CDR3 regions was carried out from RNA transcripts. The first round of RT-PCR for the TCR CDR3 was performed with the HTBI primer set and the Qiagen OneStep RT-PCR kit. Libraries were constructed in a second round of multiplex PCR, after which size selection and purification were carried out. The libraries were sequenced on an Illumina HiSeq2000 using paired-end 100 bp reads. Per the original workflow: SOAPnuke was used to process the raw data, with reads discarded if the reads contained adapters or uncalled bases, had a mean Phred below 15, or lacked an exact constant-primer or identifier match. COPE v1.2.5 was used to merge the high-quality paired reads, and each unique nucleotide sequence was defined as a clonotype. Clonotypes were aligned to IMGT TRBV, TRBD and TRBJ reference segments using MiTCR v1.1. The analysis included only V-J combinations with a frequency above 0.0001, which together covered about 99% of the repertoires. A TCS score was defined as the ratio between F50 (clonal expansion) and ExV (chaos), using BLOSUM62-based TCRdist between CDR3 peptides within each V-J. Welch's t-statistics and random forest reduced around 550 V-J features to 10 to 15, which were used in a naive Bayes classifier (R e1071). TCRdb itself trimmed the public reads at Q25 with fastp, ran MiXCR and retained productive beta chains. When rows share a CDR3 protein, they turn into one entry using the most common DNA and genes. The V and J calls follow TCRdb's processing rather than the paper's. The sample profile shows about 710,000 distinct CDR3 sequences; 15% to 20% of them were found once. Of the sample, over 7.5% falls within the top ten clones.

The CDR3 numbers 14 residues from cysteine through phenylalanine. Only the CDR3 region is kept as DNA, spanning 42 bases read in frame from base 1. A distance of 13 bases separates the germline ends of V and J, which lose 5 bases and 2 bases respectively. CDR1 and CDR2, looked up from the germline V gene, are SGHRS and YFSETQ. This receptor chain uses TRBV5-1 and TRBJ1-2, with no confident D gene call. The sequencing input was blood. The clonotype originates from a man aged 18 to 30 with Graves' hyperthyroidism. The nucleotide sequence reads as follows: TGCGCCAGCAGTGAAGTTAAAGCAAACTATGGCTACACCTTC. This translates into CASSEVKANYGYTF.